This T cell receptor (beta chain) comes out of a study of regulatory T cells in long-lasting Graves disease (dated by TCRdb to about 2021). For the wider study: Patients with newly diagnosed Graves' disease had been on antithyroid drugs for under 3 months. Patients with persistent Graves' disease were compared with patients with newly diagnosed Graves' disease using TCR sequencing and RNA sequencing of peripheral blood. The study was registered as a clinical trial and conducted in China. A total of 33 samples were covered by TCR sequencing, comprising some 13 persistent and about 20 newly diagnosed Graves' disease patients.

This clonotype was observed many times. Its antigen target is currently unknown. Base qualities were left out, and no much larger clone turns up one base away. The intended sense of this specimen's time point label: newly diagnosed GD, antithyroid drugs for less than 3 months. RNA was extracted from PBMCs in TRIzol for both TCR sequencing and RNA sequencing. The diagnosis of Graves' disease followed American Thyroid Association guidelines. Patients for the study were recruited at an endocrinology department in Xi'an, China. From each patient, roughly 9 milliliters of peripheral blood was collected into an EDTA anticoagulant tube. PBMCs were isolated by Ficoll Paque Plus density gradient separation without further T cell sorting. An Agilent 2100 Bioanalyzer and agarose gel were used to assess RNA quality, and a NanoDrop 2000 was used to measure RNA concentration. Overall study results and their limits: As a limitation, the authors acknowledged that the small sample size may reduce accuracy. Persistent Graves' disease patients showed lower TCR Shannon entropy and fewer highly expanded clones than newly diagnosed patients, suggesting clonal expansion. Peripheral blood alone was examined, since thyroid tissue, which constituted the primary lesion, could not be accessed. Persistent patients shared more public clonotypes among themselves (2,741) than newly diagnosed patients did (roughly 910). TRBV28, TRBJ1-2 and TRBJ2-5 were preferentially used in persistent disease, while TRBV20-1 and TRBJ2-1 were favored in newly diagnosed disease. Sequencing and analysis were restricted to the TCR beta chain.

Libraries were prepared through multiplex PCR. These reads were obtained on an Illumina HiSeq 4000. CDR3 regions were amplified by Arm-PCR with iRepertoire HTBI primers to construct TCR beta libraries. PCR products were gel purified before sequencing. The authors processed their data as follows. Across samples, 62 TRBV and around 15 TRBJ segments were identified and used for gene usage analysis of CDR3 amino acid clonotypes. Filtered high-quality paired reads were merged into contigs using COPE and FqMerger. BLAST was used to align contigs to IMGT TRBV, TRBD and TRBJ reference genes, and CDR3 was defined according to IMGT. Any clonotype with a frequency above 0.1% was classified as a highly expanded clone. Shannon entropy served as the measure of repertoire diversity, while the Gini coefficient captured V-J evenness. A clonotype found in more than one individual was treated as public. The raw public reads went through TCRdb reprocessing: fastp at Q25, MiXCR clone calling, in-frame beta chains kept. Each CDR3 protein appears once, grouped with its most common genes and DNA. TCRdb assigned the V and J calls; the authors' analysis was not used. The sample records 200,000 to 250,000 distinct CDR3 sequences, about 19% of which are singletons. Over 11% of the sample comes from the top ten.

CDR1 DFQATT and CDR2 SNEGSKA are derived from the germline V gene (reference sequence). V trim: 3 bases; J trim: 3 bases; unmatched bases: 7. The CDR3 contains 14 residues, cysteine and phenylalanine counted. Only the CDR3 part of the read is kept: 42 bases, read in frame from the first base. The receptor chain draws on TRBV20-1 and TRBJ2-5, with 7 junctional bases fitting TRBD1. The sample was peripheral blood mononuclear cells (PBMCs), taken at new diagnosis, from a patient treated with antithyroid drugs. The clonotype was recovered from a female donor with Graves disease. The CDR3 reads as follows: CSASPGQIKETQYF. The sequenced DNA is TGCAGTGCTAGCCCGGGACAGATAAAAGAGACCCAGTACTTC.